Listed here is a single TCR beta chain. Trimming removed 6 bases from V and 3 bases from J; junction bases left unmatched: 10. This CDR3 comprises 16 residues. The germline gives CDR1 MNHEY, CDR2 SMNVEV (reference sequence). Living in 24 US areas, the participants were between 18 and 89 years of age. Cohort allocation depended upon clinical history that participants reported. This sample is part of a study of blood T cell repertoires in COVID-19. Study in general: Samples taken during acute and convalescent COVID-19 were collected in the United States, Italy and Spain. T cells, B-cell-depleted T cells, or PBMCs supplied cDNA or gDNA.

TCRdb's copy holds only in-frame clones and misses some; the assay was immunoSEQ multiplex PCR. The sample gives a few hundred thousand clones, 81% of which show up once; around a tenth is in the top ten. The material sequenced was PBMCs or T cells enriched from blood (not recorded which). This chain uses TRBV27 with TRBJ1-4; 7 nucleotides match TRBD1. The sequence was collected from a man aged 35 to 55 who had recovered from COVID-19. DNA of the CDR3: TGTGCCAGCAGCCTGAGGGGGCGGGGACCTAATGAAAAACTGTTTTTT. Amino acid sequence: CASSLRGRGPNEKLFF.